This T cell receptor beta chain originates from a study of vaccination and CD4 T cells after COVID-19. Study-wide background: Six males and four females, two of them Hispanic, were enrolled as convalescents. The stimulus for the cells was overlapping spike peptides derived from SARS-CoV-2, HCoV-NL63, HCoV-OC43 and HCoV-229E. Every culture used as a control got a CEFX pool, an HIV-1 Nef pool, or no peptide.

The CDR3 sequence is 12 residues long. CDR1 DFQATT and CDR2 SNEGSKA come from the germline V gene (reference sequence). An Oncomine TCR Beta short-read assay was used to sequence the DNA from cultured CD4+ T cells. TCRdb used MiXCR to reprocess the PCR reads, holding one entry per CDR3 protein. The table shows 8,900 or so distinct CDR3 sequences, with 30% to 35% occurring only once. In the case of this clonotype: Antigen unknown.

Documented treatment: roughly ten-day PBMC culture with coronavirus spike peptide pools or control peptides (ViraFEST assay). Gathering of the CD4+ T cells, from the unexposed donor, took place before the COVID-19 pandemic (2011-2018). The clonotype comes from a human donor in good health. Material: CD4+ T cells from blood, cultured in vitro. The chain combines TRBV20-1 with TRBJ2-5; D may be TRBD2 (6 bases). In DNA, the CDR3 is TGCAGCGTTACGGAGGGCCAAGAGACCCAGTACTTC. It specifies CSVTEGQETQYF.